Each of the 27 T cell receptor beta chains below was sequenced from the same sample in a study of human T cells and chemical hapten exposure. MiXCR, applied by TCRdb to the RACE reads, yields one record per CDR3 protein. The sample has around 85,000 distinct CDR3 sequences; 13% are singletons. Specified time point: patch test 3, about 24 weeks after DPC sensitization. The treatment denotes: therapeutic diphenylcyclopropenone sensitization with weekly scalp DPC. The sequences come from whole blood, collected in connection with sensitization to the hapten diphenylcyclopropenone (DPC). The source is a woman between 45 and 65 years old with alopecia areata. Some clones in this sample may be carry-over from other donors' samples.

This clonotype was counted at least ten times. The chain has TRBV25-1 and TRBJ2-2; D is possibly TRBD1 or TRBD2 (6 bases each). This CDR3 contains 18 residues. CDR1 and CDR2 (germline): MGHDK, SYGVNS. V was pared by 6 bases and J by 5 bases, with 25 bases between. The CDR3 region is CASSPGKERGGRTGELFF. The CDR3 nucleotides read TGTGCCAGCAGCCCCGGGAAAGAAAGAGGGGGGCGTACCGGGGAGCTGTTTTTT.

This clonotype was counted a few times. The chain employs TRBV14 and TRBJ2-3; no definite D call. The V gene lost 0 bases and the J gene lost 2 bases, with 3 bases spanning the gap. Germline V gene sequence: CDR1 SGHDN, CDR2 FVKESK. The CDR3 has 13 residues. CDR3 amino acids: CASSQELTDTQYF. In nucleotides, the CDR3 is TGTGCCAGCAGCCAAGAACTCACAGATACGCAGTATTTT.

In this sample, this clonotype turned up many times. This chain joins TRBV29-1 and TRBJ2-2; TRBD2 matches 14 bases. The germline V gene has CDR1 SQVTM and CDR2 ANQGSEA. V lost 7 bases to trimming and J lost 4 bases; unmatched junction nucleotides: 11. This CDR3 spans 17 amino acids. In DNA form, the CDR3 reads TGCAGCGCCGAGACTAGCGGGAGGGTATCCGGCACCGGGGAGCTGTTTTTT. Its protein is CSAETSGRVSGTGELFF.

The chain combines TRBV2 with TRBJ2-7, with 7 nucleotides matching TRBD2. CDR3 length: 12 residues. With V trimmed by 4 bases and J by 9 bases, 6 bases remained unmatched. Germline assignment: CDR1 SNHLY and CDR2 FYNNEI. The CDR3 DNA sequence: TGTGCCAGCAGTGGGACTAGATTAGGGCAGTACTTC. Translating gives CASSGTRLGQYF. The full variable domain, its missing parts supplied by reference TRBV2 and TRBJ2-7, is EPEVTQTPSHQVTQMGQEVILRCVPISNHLYFYWYRQILGQKVEFLVSFYNNEISEKSEIFDDQFSVERPDGSNFTLKIRSTKLEDSAMYFCASSGTRLGQYFGPGTRLTVT.

The gene calls are TRBV20-1 and TRBJ2-6, with D perhaps TRBD2 (6 bases). The germline gives CDR1 DFQATT, CDR2 SNEGSKA (reference sequence). The V and J ends lost 2 bases and 0 bases respectively, with 17 bases between them. CDR3 length equals 18 residues. The CDR3: CSARPLAGFSSGANVLTF. The CDR3 DNA reads as TGCAGTGCTAGACCTCTGGCGGGGTTTAGCTCTGGGGCCAACGTCCTGACTTTC.

The table lists this clonotype with many counts. The chain employs TRBV12-3 or TRBV12-4 and TRBJ1-5; 10 bases agree with TRBD1. The CDR3 is 19 amino acids. V lost 4 bases, J lost 2 bases, and 14 bases stayed unmatched. CDR3 amino acids: CASSSPWDRGIIGNQPQHF. DNA of the CDR3: TGTGCCAGCAGTTCCCCCTGGGACAGGGGTATCATAGGCAATCAGCCCCAGCATTTT.

This clonotype showed up just a few times. The V gene is TRBV5-1, the J gene TRBJ2-2, with D perhaps TRBD2 (6 bases). The CDR3 loop spans 15 amino acids. The ends were cut back, 3 bases at V and 10 bases at J, with 19 bases in the middle. Germline lookup yields CDR1 SGHRS and CDR2 YFSETQ. In DNA form, the CDR3 reads TGCGCCAGCAGCTCGAACATTATGGAGGGCCAGGAGCTGTTTTTT. Protein: CASSSNIMEGQELFF.

In its sample, this clonotype was seen many times. J is TRBJ1-3 and V is TRBV20-1; possibly TRBD1 for D (5 bases). The CDR3 loop spans 18 amino acids. Germline CDR1 reads DFQATT; CDR2 reads SNEGSKA (reference sequence). Between the trimmed V and J ends, which lost 0 bases and 1 base, there was a span of 19 bases. The CDR3 protein is CSAREGPTGLRSGNTIYF. The DNA of the CDR3 is TGCAGTGCTAGAGAAGGGCCGACGGGACTTCGGTCTGGAAACACCATATATTTT.

V is TRBV20-1 and J is TRBJ2-7; D is uncertain. Trimming took off 6 bases at V and 1 base at J, with 10 bases between the two ends. Germline CDR1 and CDR2: DFQATT and SNEGSKA (reference sequence). CDR3 length: 12 residues. CDR3 loop: CSATAESYEQYF. DNA of the CDR3: TGCAGTGCAACGGCAGAATCCTACGAGCAGTACTTC.

The chain uses TRBV5-1 and TRBJ2-2; the D is unclear. V was shortened by 0 bases and J by 4 bases, with 10 bases between the two germline ends. CDR1 and CDR2 (germline): SGHRS, YFSETQ. This CDR3 has 15 residues. The CDR3 DNA sequence: TGCGCCAGCAGCTTGGATCACAGTGGCACCGGGGAGCTGTTTTTT. The encoded protein is CASSLDHSGTGELFF.

In its sample, this clonotype was seen many times. The chain employs TRBV11-2 and TRBJ2-2, with 8 positions matching TRBD2. Germline V lookup: CDR1 SGHAT, CDR2 FQNNGV. V dropped 6 bases and J dropped 3; count of bases not matched to a gene: 15. The CDR3 extends over 18 amino acids. CDR3 loop: CASRRPGLGPGDTGELFF. In nucleotides, the CDR3 is TGTGCCAGCAGAAGACCGGGACTAGGTCCGGGGGACACCGGGGAGCTGTTTTTT. Complete variable domain (other parts from reference TRBV11-2 and TRBJ2-2): EAGVAQSPRYKIIEKRQSVAFWCNPISGHATLYWYQQILGQGPKLLIQFQNNGVVDDSQLPKDRFSAERLKGVDSTLKIQPAKLEDSAVYLCASRRPGLGPGDTGELFFGEGSRLTVL.

This clonotype was detected many times. The chain combines TRBV5-1 with TRBJ2-7; no reliable D call. V was trimmed by 0 bases and J by 2 bases, leaving 9 bases between them. Germline lookup yields CDR1 SGHRS and CDR2 YFSETQ. CDR3 length: 14 amino acids. This chain's CDR3 is CASSLGGGTYEQYF. Here the CDR3 DNA reads TGCGCCAGCAGCTTGGGTGGCGGTACCTACGAGCAGTACTTC.

The V gene is TRBV11-2, the J gene TRBJ2-2; the match to TRBD1 covers 7 bases. This CDR3 contains 18 residues. In germline, CDR1 is SGHAT, CDR2 FQNNGV. Trimming at V came to 3 bases and at J to 4 bases, leaving 14 bases not matched to a gene. The CDR3 sequence: CASSFRQGGVQGTGELFF. The CDR3 DNA reads TGTGCCAGCAGCTTCCGACAGGGTGGAGTTCAGGGCACCGGGGAGCTGTTTTTT.

V gene TRBV7-2 combines with J gene TRBJ2-1; the match to TRBD1 covers 7 bases. Germline V lookup: CDR1 SGHTA, CDR2 FQGNSA. The trim removed 4 bases at V and 6 bases at J, leaving 9 bases unmatched. The CDR3 is 15 amino acids. The CDR3 protein is CASSSTAGTVNEQFF. The CDR3 bases are TGTGCCAGCAGCTCGACAGCCGGGACAGTCAATGAGCAGTTCTTC.

V and J are TRBV29-1 and TRBJ1-5, with D possibly matching TRBD1 (5 bases). Trimming cost V 7 bases and J 4 bases, with 20 bases left between them. CDR1 and CDR2 (germline): SQVTM, ANQGSEA. This CDR3 spans 15 amino acids. DNA for the CDR3: TGCAGCGCGAGGGAAGCGGGAGAGGGGAATCAGCCCCAGCATTTT. As protein: CSAREAGEGNQPQHF.

This clonotype was seen more than once but under ten times. The chain carries TRBV29-1 and TRBJ2-5; D perhaps matches TRBD2 (5 bases). CDR1 SQVTM and CDR2 ANQGSEA come from the germline V gene. The length of the CDR3 is 8 residues. CDR3 nucleotide sequence: TGCAGTCGCGGAGGCCAGTACTTC. It yields the protein CSRGGQYF.

This clonotype was observed a few times. The chain combines TRBV20-1 with TRBJ1-3; a weak D match, TRBD1 (5 bases). Germline-derived CDR1 and CDR2 are DFQATT and SNEGSKA (reference sequence). The CDR3 is made up of 13 amino acids. The V gene lost 3 bases and the J gene lost 4 bases, with 10 bases spanning the gap. CDR3 DNA: TGCAGTGCTAGGTCAGGGTCAGGAAACACCATATATTTT. It codes for CSARSGSGNTIYF.

In this sample, this clonotype turned up a few times. The genes are TRBV18 and TRBJ1-1; D might be TRBD1 (6 bases). The V gene's germline CDR1 is KGHSH and CDR2 LQKENI. Trimming left V 2 bases short and J 2 bases short, with 9 bases between. There are 14 residues in the CDR3. The DNA for the CDR3 is TGTGCCAGCTCACCAAGACAGGCCAACACTGAAGCTTTCTTT. Amino acid sequence: CASSPRQANTEAFF.

This clonotype was observed at least ten times. This chain connects TRBV7-8 to TRBJ2-3; TRBD2 is a possible D gene (6 bases). The CDR3 loop spans 15 amino acids. CDR1 and CDR2 from the germline V gene are SGHVS and FQNEAQ. Trimming removed 5 bases from V and 5 bases from J, with 17 bases in between. The CDR3 spells CASSLLGGTRDTQYF. In DNA, the CDR3 is TGTGCCAGCAGCCTACTGGGGGGTACAAGAGATACGCAGTATTTT.

A word on this clonotype: A read error may explain this, as a much larger clone is one base away. The CDR3 loop reads CVSSPLLTGGQPQHF. DNA of the CDR3: TGTGTCAGCAGCCCCTTACTGACAGGAGGACAGCCCCAGCATTTT. The rearrangement joins TRBV3-1 to TRBJ1-5; D is perhaps TRBD1 (6 bases). The CDR3 is 15 amino acids. Germline V lookup: CDR1 LGHDT, CDR2 YNNKEL (reference sequence).

This clonotype was seen more than once but under ten times. The chain couples TRBV12-3 or TRBV12-4 to TRBJ1-6; no clear D. CDR3 length: 15 amino acids. With 3 bases removed from V and 2 bases from J, the gap between germline ends came to 8 bases. The CDR3 is CASSFWGTYNSPLHF. The CDR3 region has the DNA TGTGCCAGCAGTTTTTGGGGTACCTATAATTCACCCCTCCACTTT.

This clonotype has a count of ten or more. The chain is built from TRBV7-8 and TRBJ2-3; D is uncertain. The CDR3 is 14 residues long. The V and J ends lost 2 bases and 1 base respectively, with 7 bases between them. Germline assignment: CDR1 SGHVS and CDR2 FQNEAQ. The CDR3 DNA follows: TGTGCCAGCAGCTTATTATTAGGCACAGATACGCAGTATTTT. Its protein is CASSLLLGTDTQYF.

This clonotype was detected only a few times. The V gene is TRBV29-1, the J gene TRBJ2-3; tentatively, D is TRBD2 (5 bases). With 4 bases removed from V and 3 bases from J, the gap between germline ends came to 14 bases. CDR3 length: 14 residues. The germline V gene has CDR1 SQVTM and CDR2 ANQGSEA. CDR3 loop: CSVGRPRGTDTQYF. The CDR3 region has the DNA TGCAGCGTTGGGCGGCCTCGGGGAACAGATACGCAGTATTTT.

As regards this clonotype: This sequence may be a read error, since a much larger clone differs from it by one base. The chain joins TRBV20-1 to TRBJ2-2; 12 bases agree with TRBD2. Germline lookup yields CDR1 DFQATT and CDR2 SNEGSKA (reference sequence). Unmatched junction bases numbered 8, after V lost 2 bases and J lost 13 bases. The CDR3 runs 14 residues. The CDR3 DNA reads as TGCAGTGCTAGATACCTAGCGGGAGGGCCCAGGCTGTTTTTT. Amino acid sequence: CSARYLAGGPRLFF.

This clonotype was detected many times. This chain joins TRBV11-1 and TRBJ1-1; D unclear. This CDR3 is 12 amino acids long. Germline CDR1 is SGHAT and CDR2 is FQDESV (reference sequence). The ends were cut back, 5 bases at V and 3 bases at J, with 7 bases in the middle. Written as DNA, the CDR3 is TGTGCCAGCAGCGTAAAATACACTGAAGCTTTCTTT. Protein: CASSVKYTEAFF. The full variable domain, rest sourced from reference TRBV11-1 and TRBJ1-1, is EAEVAQSPRYKITEKSQAVAFWCDPISGHATLYWYRQILGQGPELLVQFQDESVVDDSQLPKDRFSAERLKGVDSTLKIQPAELGDSAMYLCASSVKYTEAFFGQGTRLTVV.

This clonotype was counted only a few times. The chain is built from TRBV20-1 and TRBJ2-1; 8 positions agree with TRBD1. V was clipped by 7 bases and J by 1 base; unmatched bases: 12. CDR3 length: 16 amino acids. The germline gives CDR1 DFQATT, CDR2 SNEGSKA (reference sequence). CDR3 sequence reads: CSVARGLVMSYNEQFF. Here the CDR3 DNA reads TGCAGTGTAGCCAGGGGGCTCGTTATGTCCTACAATGAGCAGTTCTTC.

This clonotype has a count of ten or more. The rearrangement links TRBV18 to TRBJ1-2; possibly TRBD1 for D (6 bases). Per germline, CDR1 KGHSH and CDR2 LQKENI. The CDR3 spans 16 residues. Trimming stripped 3 bases from V and 4 bases from J, with 18 bases between. The CDR3 DNA follows: TGTGCCAGCTCACCGAAGGGGGAGGCCAGAAGCTATGGCTACACCTTC. This translates into CASSPKGEARSYGYTF.